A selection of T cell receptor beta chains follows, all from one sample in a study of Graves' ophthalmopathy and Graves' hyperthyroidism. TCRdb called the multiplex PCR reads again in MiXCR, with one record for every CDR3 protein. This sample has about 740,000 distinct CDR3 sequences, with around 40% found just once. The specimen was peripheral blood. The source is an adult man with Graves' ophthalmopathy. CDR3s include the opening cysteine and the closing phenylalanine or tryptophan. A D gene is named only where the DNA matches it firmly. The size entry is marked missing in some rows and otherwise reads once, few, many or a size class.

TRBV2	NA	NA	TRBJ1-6	TGTGCCAGCAGTGGGCGGCAGCAGCCCCTCCACTTT	CASSGRQQPLHF
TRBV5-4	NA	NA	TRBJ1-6	TGTGCCAGCAGCTTGGACAGCTTTAATTCACCCCTCCACTTT	CASSLDSFNSPLHF
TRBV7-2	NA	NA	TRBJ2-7	TGTGCCAGCAGCCTAGTTGGGCTGGGACCGACCCCATACGAGCAGCACTTC	CASSLVGLGPTPYEQHF
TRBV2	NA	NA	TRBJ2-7	TGTGCCAGCAGTGAGGATTCCAGGGGTCGTTACGAGCAGTACTTC	CASSEDSRGRYEQYF
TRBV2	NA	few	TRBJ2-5	TGTGCCAGCAGTGAAGGGGGGGTTCAAGAGACCCAGTACTTC	CASSEGGVQETQYF
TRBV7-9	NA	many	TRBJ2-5	TGTGCCAGCAGCTTTGGGGCTCCGGAGACCCAGTACTTC	CASSFGAPETQYF
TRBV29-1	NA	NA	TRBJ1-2	TGCAGCGTTGAGTCGGGGCCCGCCTATGGCTACACCTTC	CSVESGPAYGYTF
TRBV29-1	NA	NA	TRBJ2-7	TGCAGCGTTGAAGATCGGGGGAGGTACGAGCAGTACTTC	CSVEDRGRYEQYF
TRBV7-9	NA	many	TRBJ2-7	TGTGCCAGCGAATTCTCCTACGAGCAGTACTTC	CASEFSYEQYF
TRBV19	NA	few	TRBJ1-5	TGTGCCAGTAGTAGCAGGGTGAATCAGCCCCAGCATTTT	CASSSRVNQPQHF
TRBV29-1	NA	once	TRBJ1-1	TGCAGCGTTGAAGATACGGCATGGCCGTTGGACACTGAAGCTTTCTTT	CSVEDTAWPLDTEAFF
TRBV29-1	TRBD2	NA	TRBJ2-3	TGCAGCGTTGAACATACTAGCGGGACGCAGGGGTATTCGACAGATACGCAGTATTTT	CSVEHTSGTQGYSTDTQYF
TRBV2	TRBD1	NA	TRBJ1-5	TGTGCCAGCAGTCCTCAGGGGGCCCGCGGTCAGCCCCAGCATTTT	CASSPQGARGQPQHF
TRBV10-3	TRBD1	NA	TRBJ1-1	TGTGCCATCAGTGGGGGGGGACAGGGCGGACCCTCGAACACTGAAGCTTTCTTT	CAISGGGQGGPSNTEAFF
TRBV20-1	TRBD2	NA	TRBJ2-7	TGCAGTACTAGACCGGGACTAGCTTCTCGCGAGCAGTACTTC	CSTRPGLASREQYF
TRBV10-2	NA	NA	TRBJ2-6	TGCGCCAACCCCCCATCTGGGGCCAACGTCCTGACTTTC	CANPPSGANVLTF
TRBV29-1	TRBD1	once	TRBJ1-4	TGCAGCAGGGGGACAGGGACAGAAAAACTGTTTTTT	CSRGTGTEKLFF
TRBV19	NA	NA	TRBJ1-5	TGTGCCAGTAGTATAGTCGAGGGGTATAATCAGCCCCAGCATTTT	CASSIVEGYNQPQHF
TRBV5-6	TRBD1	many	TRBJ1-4	TGTGCCAGCAGCGAATATTGGGACAGGAGGGATCTCGGTGAAAAACTGTTTTTT	CASSEYWDRRDLGEKLFF
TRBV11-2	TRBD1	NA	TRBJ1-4	TGTGCCAGCAGCTTCACAGGGGGCGGGGAAAAACTGTTTTTT	CASSFTGGGEKLFF
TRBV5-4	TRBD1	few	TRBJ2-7	TGTGCCAGCAGCTTCTATCAGGGGGCTTACGAGCAGTACTTC	CASSFYQGAYEQYF
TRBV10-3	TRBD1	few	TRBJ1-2	TGTGCCATCAAGCCTAACAGGGGCCTCTATGGCTACACCTTC	CAIKPNRGLYGYTF
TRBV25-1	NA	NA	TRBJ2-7	TGTGCCAGCAGTCCAACGACACGACCTACCTCCGAGCAGTACTTC	CASSPTTRPTSEQYF
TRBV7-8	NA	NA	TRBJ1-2	TGTGCCGGCAGCTTAATGTCATACAAAGGCTATGGCTACACCTTC	CAGSLMSYKGYGYTF
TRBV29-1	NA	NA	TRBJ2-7	TGCAGCGTTGGGCTTTCGGGGGACGAGCAGTACTTC	CSVGLSGDEQYF
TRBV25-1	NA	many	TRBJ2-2	TGTGCCAGCAGTTTAAGGGACGGACGGTTCGGGCTGTTTTTT	CASSLRDGRFGLFF
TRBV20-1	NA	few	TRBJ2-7	TGCAGTGCTAGCAAAAGCTCCTACGAGCAGTACTTC	CSASKSSYEQYF
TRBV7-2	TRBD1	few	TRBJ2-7	TGTGCCAGCAGCTTGGACCGGGACAGTACCTACGAGCAGTACTTC	CASSLDRDSTYEQYF
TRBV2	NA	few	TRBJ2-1	TGTGCCAGCAGTGCGAGAGGGACCTACAATGAGCAGTTCTTC	CASSARGTYNEQFF
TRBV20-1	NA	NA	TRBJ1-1	TGCAGTGGGATTCGGGTCACTGAAGCTTTCTTT	CSGIRVTEAFF
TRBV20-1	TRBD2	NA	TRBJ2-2	TGCAGTGCTAGAGCGAGGACTAGCGTGAACACCGGGGAGCTGTTTTTT	CSARARTSVNTGELFF
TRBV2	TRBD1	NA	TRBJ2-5	TGTGCCATCAGTGAGACAGGGGAGGAAGAGACCCAGTACTTC	CAISETGEEETQYF
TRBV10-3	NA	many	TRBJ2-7	TGTGCCATCAGCGATCCGGGACATGAGTCCTACGAGCAGTACTTC	CAISDPGHESYEQYF
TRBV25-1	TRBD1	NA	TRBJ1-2	TGTGCCAGCAGTCTGAAGCCGGGGACAGGGGGCGTATTTGGTGGCTACACCTTC	CASSLKPGTGGVFGGYTF
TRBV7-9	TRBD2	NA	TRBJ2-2	TGTGCCAGCAGCTCTAAAGCGGGACTAGCGAACACCGGGGAGCTGTTTTTT	CASSSKAGLANTGELFF
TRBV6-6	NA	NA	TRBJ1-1	TGTGCCAGCAGTGAAAGAGATTCCACTGAAGCTTTCTTT	CASSERDSTEAFF